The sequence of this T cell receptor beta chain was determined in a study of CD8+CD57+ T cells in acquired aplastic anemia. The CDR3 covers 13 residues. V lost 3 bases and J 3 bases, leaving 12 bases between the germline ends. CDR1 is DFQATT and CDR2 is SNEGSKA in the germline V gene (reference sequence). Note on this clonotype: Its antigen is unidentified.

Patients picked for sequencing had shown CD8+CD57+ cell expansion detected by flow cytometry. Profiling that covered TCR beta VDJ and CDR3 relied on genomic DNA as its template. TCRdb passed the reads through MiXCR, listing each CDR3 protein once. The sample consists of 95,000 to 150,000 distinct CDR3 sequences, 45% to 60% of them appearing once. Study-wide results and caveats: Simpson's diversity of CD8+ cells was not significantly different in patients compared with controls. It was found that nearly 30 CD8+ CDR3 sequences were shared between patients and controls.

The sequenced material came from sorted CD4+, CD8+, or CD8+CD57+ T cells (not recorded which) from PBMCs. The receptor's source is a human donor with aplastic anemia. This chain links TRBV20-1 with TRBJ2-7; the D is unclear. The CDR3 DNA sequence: TGCAGTGCTAGCCCCGGACGGTACTACGAGCAGTACTTC. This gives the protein CSASPGRYYEQYF.